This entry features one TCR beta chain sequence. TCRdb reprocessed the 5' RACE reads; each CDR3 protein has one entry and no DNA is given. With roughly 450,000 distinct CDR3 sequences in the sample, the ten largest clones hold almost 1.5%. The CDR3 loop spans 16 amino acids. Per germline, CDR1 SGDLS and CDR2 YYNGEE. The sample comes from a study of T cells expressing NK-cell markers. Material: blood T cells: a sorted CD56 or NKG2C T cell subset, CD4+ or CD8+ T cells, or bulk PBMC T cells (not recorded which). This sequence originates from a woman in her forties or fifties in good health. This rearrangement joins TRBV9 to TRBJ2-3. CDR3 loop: CASSVAGLANADTQYF.